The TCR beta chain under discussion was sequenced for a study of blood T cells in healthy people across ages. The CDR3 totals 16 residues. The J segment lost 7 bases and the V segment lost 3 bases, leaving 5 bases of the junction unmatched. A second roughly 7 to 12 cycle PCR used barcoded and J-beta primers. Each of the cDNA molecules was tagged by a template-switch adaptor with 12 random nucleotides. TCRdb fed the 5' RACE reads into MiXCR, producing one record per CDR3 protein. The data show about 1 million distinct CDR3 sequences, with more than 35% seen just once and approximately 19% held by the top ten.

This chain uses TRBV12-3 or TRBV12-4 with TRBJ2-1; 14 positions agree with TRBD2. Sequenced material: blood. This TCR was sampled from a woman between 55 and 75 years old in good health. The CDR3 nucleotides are TGTGCCAGCAGTTTTGTTGGGACTAGCGGGAGTAATGAGCAGTTCTTC. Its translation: CASSFVGTSGSNEQFF.